This TCR beta chain was sequenced during a study of cytomegalovirus exposure and HLA in healthy donors. Background on the study: Among 350 to 500 genotyped donors, 80% to 90% fell in the Caucasian-associated ancestry cluster. The study's findings and limits: Follow-up analysis later connected one missense variant in DCLRE1C with trimming of TCR beta V- and J-genes.

Donors had nominal health at sampling but likely had unrecorded immune exposures. Remarks on this clone: Its cognate antigen is unknown. Other DNA sequences in this sample translate to the same CDR3.

J lost 4 bases, V lost 2 bases, and 7 bases had no gene match. The germline CDR1 and CDR2 sequences are SNHLY and FYNNEI. This CDR3 comprises 15 residues. The study ran its PCR with 60 Vbeta and 13 Jbeta primers. Profiling relied on immunoSEQ multiplex PCR, and the TCRdb table lists in-frame clones only, not all of them. The table has approximately 150,000 clones, approximately 80% seen once. The material sequenced was PBMCs. The gene calls are TRBV2 and TRBJ1-1; 7 positions match TRBD1. This clonotype was sampled from a woman in her thirties or forties in good health and CMV-seropositive. CDR3 nucleotides: TGTGCCAGCAGTGAAAGCGCGACAGGGATCACTGAAGCTTTCTTT. This translates into CASSESATGITEAFF.